A single sample is the source of the 25 T cell receptor beta chains below, sequenced in a study of early T cells in non-severe SARS-CoV-2 infection. TCRdb reprocessed the 5' RACE reads with MiXCR, giving one entry per CDR3 protein. The sample includes about 59,000 distinct CDR3 sequences, 13% of them seen just once. Source: whole blood, taken at baseline. The origin of the receptors is an adult who was a healthcare worker with PCR-confirmed SARS-CoV-2 infection or an uninfected control (not recorded which).

This clonotype was counted a few times. The chain combines TRBV24-1 with TRBJ2-3; TRBD1 matches 8 bases. In germline, CDR1 is KGHDR, CDR2 SFDVKD. The J segment lost 6 bases and the V segment lost 2 bases, leaving 12 bases of the junction unmatched. This CDR3 has 17 amino acids. CDR3 loop: CATSDYAGGNGGDTQYF. The CDR3 DNA sequence: TGTGCCACCAGTGATTACGCAGGGGGCAATGGCGGCGATACGCAGTATTTT.

This clonotype was seen repeatedly, ten times or more. Here the CDR3 DNA reads TGTGCCAGCAGTTACTCGAGACTAGCGGTGAACACCGGGGAGCTGTTTTTT. As protein: CASSYSRLAVNTGELFF. The V gene is TRBV6-2 or TRBV6-3, the J gene TRBJ2-2; 9 bases align to TRBD2. The CDR3 sequence is 17 residues long. Unmatched junction bases numbered 3, after V lost 0 bases and J lost 1 base. Germline V gives CDR1 MNHEY, CDR2 SVGEGT.

The V and J genes are TRBV27 and TRBJ2-7; tentative D call: TRBD2 (6 bases). Looked up from germline, CDR1 is MNHEY and CDR2 is SMNVEV (reference sequence). The CDR3 is 15 amino acids. V lost 6 bases and J 5 bases, leaving 20 bases between the germline ends. The CDR3 sequence is CASREAGNYGDEQYF. CDR3 sequence (DNA): TGTGCCAGCAGGGAGGCGGGGAATTACGGGGACGAGCAGTACTTC.

This chain uses TRBV6-6 with TRBJ1-1; TRBD1 agrees at 8 bases. Germline-derived CDR1 and CDR2 are MNHNY and SVGAGI (reference sequence). The CDR3 contains 13 residues. V lost 8 bases, J lost 1 base, and 3 bases stayed unmatched. In DNA, the CDR3 is TGTGCCAGCGGGGACAGGCCGAACACTGAAGCTTTCTTT. Translating it yields CASGDRPNTEAFF.

The sample holds a few counts of this clonotype. The chain uses TRBV20-1 and TRBJ1-3; D gene ambiguous. This CDR3 is built from 11 residues. Germline CDR1 reads DFQATT; CDR2 reads SNEGSKA (reference sequence). V lost 7 bases to trimming and J lost 4 bases, with 8 bases between them. CDR3 sequence: CSVSTGNTIYF. In DNA, the CDR3 is TGCAGTGTCAGTACAGGAAACACCATATATTTT.

CDR3 region: CASSINPVTGELFF. Here the CDR3 DNA reads TGTGCCAGTAGTATTAACCCTGTCACCGGGGAGCTGTTTTTT. The V and J genes are TRBV19 and TRBJ2-2; unclear D gene. The CDR3 sequence is 14 residues long. The germline gives CDR1 LNHDA, CDR2 SQIVND (reference sequence). V lost 3 bases and J 4 bases, leaving 9 bases between the germline ends. Using reference TRBV19 and TRBJ2-2 for the parts outside the CDR3, the full variable domain is DGGITQSPKYLFRKEGQNVTLSCEQNLNHDAMYWYRQDPGQGLRLIYYSQIVNDFQKGDIAEGYSVSREKKESFPLTVTSAQKNPTAFYLCASSINPVTGELFFGEGSRLTVL.

This chain joins TRBV4-2 and TRBJ1-1, with a possible D match to TRBD1 (5 bases). The V and J ends lost 4 bases and 4 bases respectively, with 16 bases between them. Germline V gene lookup returns CDR1 LGHNA and CDR2 YNFKEQ. The CDR3 totals 15 residues. The CDR3 loop is CASSRQTGHGTEAFF. The CDR3 bases are TGTGCCAGCAGCCGCCAGACCGGACATGGCACTGAAGCTTTCTTT.

This clonotype occurred a few times. The rearrangement joins TRBV7-9 to TRBJ2-7; 10 positions agree with TRBD1. J lost 4 bases, V lost 2 bases, and 5 bases had no gene match. This CDR3 is built from 15 residues. CDR1 SEHNR and CDR2 FQNEAQ come from the germline V gene (reference sequence). The CDR3 nucleotides are TGTGCCAGCAGCTTAAGTGGACAGGGGGTGTACGAGCAGTACTTC. This gives the protein CASSLSGQGVYEQYF.

This clonotype was seen ten or more times. The chain combines TRBV6-6 with TRBJ1-2; no clear D gene. This CDR3 has 11 residues. Germline V gives CDR1 MNHNY, CDR2 SVGAGI (reference sequence). Trimming pared 5 bases from V and 5 bases from J, leaving 6 bases between. For the CDR3, the DNA is TGTGCCAGCAGTGACATATATGGCTACACCTTC. It translates to CASSDIYGYTF.

The chain uses TRBV12-3 or TRBV12-4 and TRBJ1-4, with 7 bases matching TRBD1. The CDR3 loop spans 15 amino acids. V gave up 7 bases and J gave up 8 bases; unmatched junction bases: 13. CDR3 region: CASTRGRGLGEKLFF. The CDR3 bases are TGTGCCAGCACCCGCGGGAGGGGGCTTGGAGAAAAACTGTTTTTT.

This clonotype was counted a few times. This chain connects TRBV5-1 to TRBJ1-1; D is perhaps TRBD1 (5 bases). Germline V lookup: CDR1 SGHRS, CDR2 YFSETQ. Between the trimmed V and J ends, which lost 5 bases and 0 bases, there was a span of 11 bases. The CDR3 has 14 amino acids. The CDR3 is CASRTGDLNTEAFF. The CDR3 DNA is TGCGCCAGCAGAACGGGGGACCTGAACACTGAAGCTTTCTTT.

This clonotype was recorded a few times. Here the CDR3 DNA reads TGCAGTGCTAGAGCGGGGACCAGCTCCTATAATTCACCCCTCCACTTT. Amino acid sequence: CSARAGTSSYNSPLHF. This rearrangement joins TRBV20-1 to TRBJ1-6, with D possibly being TRBD1 (5 bases). The V gene's germline CDR1 is DFQATT and CDR2 SNEGSKA (reference sequence). This CDR3 region has 16 residues. V was shortened by 1 base and J by 0 bases, with 10 bases between the two germline ends.

The chain links TRBV9 to TRBJ1-6; D is unclear. Trimming took off 3 bases at V and 10 bases at J, with 5 bases between the two ends. From germline, CDR1 is SGDLS and CDR2 YYNGEE. CDR3 length: 11 residues. The CDR3 DNA reads TGTGCCAGCAGCGAACACTCACCCCTCCACTTT. Translation: CASSEHSPLHF.

J is TRBJ2-3 and V is TRBV6-5; 9 nucleotides match TRBD1. Germline CDR1 is MNHEY and CDR2 is SVGAGI. This CDR3 has 15 amino acids. Trimming at V came to 5 bases and at J to 3 bases, leaving 6 bases not matched to a gene. CDR3 loop: CASSLRGTGTDTQYF. DNA for the CDR3: TGTGCCAGCAGTCTCAGGGGGACAGGGACAGATACGCAGTATTTT.

This clonotype has ten or more counts. This CDR3 reads CASRTAGSNYGYTF. The DNA of the CDR3 is TGTGCCAGTAGGACTGCAGGCTCTAACTATGGCTACACCTTC. This chain connects TRBV19 to TRBJ1-2; D is ambiguous. Germline V lookup: CDR1 LNHDA, CDR2 SQIVND (reference sequence). The CDR3 loop spans 14 amino acids. The V and J ends lost 6 bases and 0 bases respectively, with 11 bases between them. Combining the CDR3 with reference TRBV19 and TRBJ1-2 gives the whole variable domain DGGITQSPKYLFRKEGQNVTLSCEQNLNHDAMYWYRQDPGQGLRLIYYSQIVNDFQKGDIAEGYSVSREKKESFPLTVTSAQKNPTAFYLCASRTAGSNYGYTFGSGTRLTVV.

This clonotype was counted many times. The chain uses TRBV20-1 and TRBJ1-4; TRBD1 might be the D (5 bases). Deletions cut 6 bases from V and 5 bases from J, with 10 bases between. Germline V gene sequence: CDR1 DFQATT, CDR2 SNEGSKA (reference sequence). The CDR3 has 12 residues. CDR3 DNA: TGCAGTGCCGGCAGGACAAATGAAAAACTGTTTTTT. It is translated as CSAGRTNEKLFF.

The rearrangement uses TRBV7-2 and TRBJ1-2; D may be TRBD1 (5 bases). Germline lookup yields CDR1 SGHTA and CDR2 FQGNSA. V was cut by 1 base and J by 0 bases, with 12 bases left in between. The CDR3 is 16 amino acids. The CDR3 nucleotides are TGTGCCAGCAGCTTAGAGGCAGGGAAGGCTAACTATGGCTACACCTTC. Its protein product is CASSLEAGKANYGYTF.

The CDR3 sequence: CASSQVGGELFF. The CDR3 DNA is TGTGCCAGCAGCCAAGTCGGGGGGGAGCTGTTTTTT. V is TRBV3-1 and J is TRBJ2-2; D call uncertain. Between the trimmed V and J ends, which lost 1 base and 8 bases, there was a span of 5 bases. The CDR3 is made up of 12 amino acids. Germline V gene sequence: CDR1 LGHDT, CDR2 YNNKEL (reference sequence).

This clonotype was counted between two and nine times. The chain combines TRBV18 with TRBJ1-1, with 9 bases identical to TRBD1. Germline loops: CDR1 KGHSH, CDR2 LQKENI. This CDR3 has 13 residues. The J segment lost 7 bases and the V segment lost 8 bases, leaving 8 bases of the junction unmatched. This chain's CDR3 is CASSYRGLGEAFF. Here the CDR3 DNA reads TGTGCCAGCAGCTACAGGGGGCTAGGTGAAGCTTTCTTT.

This clonotype was found many times. The chain links TRBV28 to TRBJ1-4, with D unclear. Trimming left V 6 bases short and J 11 bases short, with 13 bases between. The CDR3 runs 12 residues. CDR1 and CDR2 from the germline V gene are MDHEN and SYDVKM. Here the CDR3 reads CASRKSAGKLFF. The DNA of the CDR3 is TGTGCCAGCAGGAAAAGTGCGGGGAAACTGTTTTTT. Filled out from reference TRBV28 and TRBJ1-4, the complete variable domain reads DVKVTQSSRYLVKRTGEKVFLECVQDMDHENMFWYRQDPGLGLRLIYFSYDVKMKEKGDIPEGYSVSREKKERFSLILESASTNQTSMYLCASRKSAGKLFFGSGTQLSVL.

The chain employs TRBV27 and TRBJ2-7, with D uncertain. Germline-derived CDR1 and CDR2 are MNHEY and SMNVEV (reference sequence). This CDR3 contains 14 residues. V was pared by 2 bases and J by 0 bases, with 8 bases between. Written as DNA, the CDR3 is TGTGCCAGCAGTTTAAGCACATTCTCCTACGAGCAGTACTTC. This sequence encodes CASSLSTFSYEQYF.

The chain combines TRBV2 with TRBJ2-4; D unclear. Between the trimmed V and J ends, which lost 4 bases and 0 bases, there was a span of 10 bases. Germline V gives CDR1 SNHLY, CDR2 FYNNEI. The CDR3 is made up of 15 amino acids. The CDR3 DNA reads as TGTGCCAGCAGTGTCTCCGCGTTAGCCAAAAACATTCAGTACTTC. Translation gives CASSVSALAKNIQYF.

This clonotype was recorded a few times. The V call is TRBV6-2 or TRBV6-3, the J call TRBJ2-5, with D possibly being TRBD2 (5 bases). CDR3 length: 14 residues. V lost 5 bases, J lost 9 bases, and 19 bases lay in between. Per germline, CDR1 MNHEY and CDR2 SVGEGT. CDR3 DNA sequence: TGTGCCAGCAGTGACCGGGCCCCCCAGCGGTCCCAGTACTTC. Protein product: CASSDRAPQRSQYF.

This clonotype was detected only a few times. V usage is TRBV24-1 and J usage is TRBJ2-1; unclear D gene. In germline, CDR1 is KGHDR, CDR2 SFDVKD. V was clipped by 1 base and J by 7 bases, with 7 bases between them. The CDR3 consists of 13 residues. In DNA, the CDR3 is TGTGCCACCAGTGATTTTGCCGGGAATGAGCAGTTCTTC. Encoded protein: CATSDFAGNEQFF.

The V and J genes are TRBV7-9 and TRBJ2-7, with D uncertain. Trimming shortened V by 5 bases and J by 1 base, and 15 bases separated the two germline ends. The germline V gene has CDR1 SEHNR and CDR2 FQNEAQ (reference sequence). The CDR3 consists of 15 residues. The CDR3 bases are TGTGCCAGCAGCAACGTACGGGCCGGGTCCTACGAGCAGTACTTC. Its protein product is CASSNVRAGSYEQYF.